The present T cell receptor (beta chain) was sequenced within a study of shared clonotypes between healthy human individuals. Whole-study results and caveats: Compared with memory subsets, naive subsets generally had larger estimated richness.

With respect to this clone: No antigen is known for it.

Assay used: immunoSEQ multiplex PCR; TCRdb lists only in-frame clones, some missing. The sample includes some 2,500,000 clones, roughly 93% of them seen just once. Germline V gives CDR1 SGHNT, CDR2 YENEEA. J lost 2 bases, V lost 5 bases, and 4 bases had no gene match. The CDR3 sequence is 14 residues long. The source of this sequence is a man between 18 and 35 years old in good health. Some clones in this sample may be carry-over from other donors' samples. Source material: naive CD4+ T cells from PBMCs. Subset here: CD45RA+ positively selected. The chain employs TRBV11-3 and TRBJ2-3; TRBD1 matches 7 bases. The CDR3 reads CASSQGQSTDTQYF. The CDR3 coding sequence is TGTGCCAGCAGCCAGGGACAGTCCACAGATACGCAGTATTTT.